Listed here are 12 T cell receptor beta chains from one sample, sequenced in a study of CD8 T cells in ankylosing spondylitis. Study-level findings and limits: For ankylosing spondylitis blood, a TCR beta motif of seven to nine highly homologous variants appeared characteristic.

TCRdb reprocessed the 5' RACE reads via MiXCR and lists one record per CDR3 protein. Among hundreds of thousands of distinct CDR3 sequences listed, approximately 17% were seen once. Antigens of these TCRs are unknown. Sequencing was performed on blood, either unsorted or a sorted T cell fraction (not recorded which). The origin of the receptors is a male donor with ankylosing spondylitis.

This clonotype was seen many times. The CDR3 DNA sequence: TGTGCCAGCAGTCCCGGGACAGGGGTGACGGTCGGGGAGCTGTTTTTT. It codes for CASSPGTGVTVGELFF. The genes are TRBV12-3 or TRBV12-4 and TRBJ2-2; the match to TRBD1 covers 10 bases. The V and J ends lost 5 bases and 7 bases, in that order; junction bases with no gene match: 10. The CDR3 covers 16 residues.

This clonotype was observed a handful of times. The chain joins TRBV28 to TRBJ2-3, with TRBD2 matching 9 bases. Germline V gene data show CDR1 as MDHEN and CDR2 as SYDVKM. The V gene end was trimmed by 4 bases and the J gene end by 5 bases; junction bases not matched to a gene: 1. The CDR3 is made up of 13 amino acids. The CDR3 region is CASSSAGGDTQYF. The DNA of the CDR3 is TGTGCCAGCAGTTCAGCGGGGGGAGATACGCAGTATTTT.

The gene calls are TRBV4-1 and TRBJ2-2; D perhaps matches TRBD1 (5 bases). Looked up from germline, CDR1 is MGHRA and CDR2 is YSYEKL. The germline V and J ends were trimmed by 4 bases and 4 bases, with 10 bases remaining between them. The CDR3 contains 14 residues. The CDR3: CASSLREFTGELFF. In nucleotides, the CDR3 is TGCGCCAGCAGCCTCAGGGAATTCACCGGGGAGCTGTTTTTT.

This clonotype was seen more than once but under ten times. The chain has TRBV7-2 and TRBJ2-3; 7 nucleotides match TRBD2. The V gene end was trimmed by 5 bases and the J gene end by 6 bases; junction bases not matched to a gene: 17. Germline V CDR1 and CDR2: SGHTA, FQGNSA. The CDR3 has 17 residues. CDR3 amino acids: CASSPRPSSGGRDTQYF. CDR3 nucleotides: TGTGCCAGCAGCCCCCGACCATCTAGCGGCGGTAGGGATACGCAGTATTTT.

The chain carries TRBV6-1 and TRBJ2-5; D unclear. CDR3 length equals 14 residues. The ends were cut back, 6 bases at V and 10 bases at J, with 21 bases in the middle. CDR1 and CDR2 (germline): MNHNS, SASEGT. The DNA of the CDR3 is TGTGCCAGCAGACTAAGTAGGACGGCCGTCATCCAGTACTTC. Its protein is CASRLSRTAVIQYF.

In nucleotides, the CDR3 is TGCAGTGCTAGAGGGGACAGGCATCAGCAGCCCCAGCATTTT. Its protein product is CSARGDRHQQPQHF. The chain carries TRBV20-1 and TRBJ1-5; 8 positions agree with TRBD1. CDR3 size: 14 residues. With V trimmed by 1 base and J by 7 bases, 6 bases remained unmatched. CDR1 and CDR2 (germline): DFQATT, SNEGSKA (reference sequence).

The chain carries TRBV7-3 and TRBJ1-1, with D perhaps matching TRBD1 (5 bases). CDR1 and CDR2 (germline): SGHTA, FQGTGA. The CDR3 runs to 14 residues. The V gene lost 2 bases and the J gene lost 4 bases, with 11 bases spanning the gap. The CDR3 loop reads CASSLSGWGTEAFF. Written as DNA, the CDR3 is TGTGCCAGCAGCTTATCAGGGTGGGGCACTGAAGCTTTCTTT.

This clonotype appeared a few times. The rearrangement links TRBV7-9 to TRBJ1-3; D is uncertain. The length of the CDR3 is 14 residues. Trimming took off 2 bases at V and 0 bases at J, with 5 bases between the two ends. Germline V CDR1 and CDR2: SEHNR, FQNEAQ (reference sequence). CDR3 DNA sequence: TGTGCCAGCAGCTTACCCGTCTCTGGAAACACCATATATTTT. This codes for CASSLPVSGNTIYF.

This clonotype has just a few counts. This rearrangement joins TRBV3-1 to TRBJ2-5, with 7 bases matching TRBD1. Germline loops: CDR1 LGHDT, CDR2 YNNKEL (reference sequence). Trimming removed 0 bases from V and 4 bases from J; junction bases left unmatched: 8. The CDR3 loop spans 16 amino acids. The CDR3 is CASSQDRKGAGETQYF. CDR3 bases: TGTGCCAGCAGCCAAGATCGGAAGGGGGCAGGAGAGACCCAGTACTTC.

The chain combines TRBV7-8 with TRBJ2-1; D not resolved. V was shortened by 1 base and J by 10 bases, with 11 bases between the two germline ends. CDR3 length: 13 amino acids. Germline CDR1 and CDR2: SGHVS and FQNEAQ. The CDR3 protein is CASSLEVGTEQFF. CDR3 DNA sequence: TGTGCCAGCAGCTTAGAGGTCGGTACGGAGCAGTTCTTC.

This clonotype was found a few times. The chain employs TRBV5-1 and TRBJ2-7; D perhaps matches TRBD2 (5 bases). Germline lookup yields CDR1 SGHRS and CDR2 YFSETQ. This CDR3 is built from 16 residues. V was trimmed by 4 bases and J by 1 base, leaving 18 bases between them. The CDR3 protein is CASSPGGGGRSYEQYF. The DNA of the CDR3 is TGCGCCAGCAGCCCGGGTGGTGGAGGAAGGTCCTACGAGCAGTACTTC.

This clonotype was detected only a few times. The chain employs TRBV20-1 and TRBJ2-7; no reliable D call. Germline CDR1 DFQATT, CDR2 SNEGSKA (reference sequence). This CDR3 comprises 15 residues. The ends were cut back, 0 bases at V and 2 bases at J, with 14 bases in the middle. The CDR3 DNA follows: TGCAGTGCTAGAGATCAGAAGGGCAGGACCTACGAGCAGTACTTC. This sequence encodes CSARDQKGRTYEQYF.